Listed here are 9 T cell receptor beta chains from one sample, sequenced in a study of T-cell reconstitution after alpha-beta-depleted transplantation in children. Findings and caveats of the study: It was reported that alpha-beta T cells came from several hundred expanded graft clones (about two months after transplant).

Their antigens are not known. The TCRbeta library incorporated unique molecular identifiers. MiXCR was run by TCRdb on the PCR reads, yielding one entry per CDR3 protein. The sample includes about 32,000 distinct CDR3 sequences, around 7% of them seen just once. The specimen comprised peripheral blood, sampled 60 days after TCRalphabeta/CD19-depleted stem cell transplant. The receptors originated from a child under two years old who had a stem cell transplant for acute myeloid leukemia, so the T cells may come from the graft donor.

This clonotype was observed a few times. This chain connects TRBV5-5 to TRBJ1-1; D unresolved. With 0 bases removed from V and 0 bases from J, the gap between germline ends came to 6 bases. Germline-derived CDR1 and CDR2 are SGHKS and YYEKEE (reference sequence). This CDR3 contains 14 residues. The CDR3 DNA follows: TGTGCCAGCAGCTTGGTCGCAGTGAACACTGAAGCTTTCTTT. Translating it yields CASSLVAVNTEAFF.

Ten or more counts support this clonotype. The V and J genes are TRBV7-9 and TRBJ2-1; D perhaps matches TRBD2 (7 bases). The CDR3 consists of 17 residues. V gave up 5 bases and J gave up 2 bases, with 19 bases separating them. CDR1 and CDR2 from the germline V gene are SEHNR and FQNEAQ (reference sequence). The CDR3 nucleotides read TGTGCCAGCAGCCCCCAGGGGCTAGCGGAAGCCTACAATGAGCAGTTCTTC. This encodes CASSPQGLAEAYNEQFF.

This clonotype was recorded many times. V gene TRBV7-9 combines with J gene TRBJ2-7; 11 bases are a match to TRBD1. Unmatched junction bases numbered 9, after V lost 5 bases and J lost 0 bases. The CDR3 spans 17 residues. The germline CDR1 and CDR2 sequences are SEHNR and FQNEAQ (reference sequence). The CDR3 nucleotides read TGTGCCAGCAGCCCCCTACCGGGACAGGGGGGCTCCTACGAGCAGTACTTC. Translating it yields CASSPLPGQGGSYEQYF.

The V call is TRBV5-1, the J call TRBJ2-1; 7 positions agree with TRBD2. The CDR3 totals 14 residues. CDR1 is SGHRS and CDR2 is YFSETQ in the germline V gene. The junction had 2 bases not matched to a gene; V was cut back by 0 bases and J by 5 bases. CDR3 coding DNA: TGCGCCAGCAGCTTGGTTCTAGCGGACAATGAGCAGTTCTTC. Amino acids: CASSLVLADNEQFF. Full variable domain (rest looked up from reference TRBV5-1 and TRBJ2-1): KAGVTQTPRYLIKTRGQQVTLSCSPISGHRSVSWYQQTPGQGLQFLFEYFSETQRNKGNFPGRFSGRQFSNSRSEMNVSTLELGDSALYLCASSLVLADNEQFFGPGTRLTVL.

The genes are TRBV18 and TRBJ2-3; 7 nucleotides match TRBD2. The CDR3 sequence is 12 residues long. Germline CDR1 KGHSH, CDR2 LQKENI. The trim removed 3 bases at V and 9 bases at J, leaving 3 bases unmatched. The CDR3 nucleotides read TGTGCCAGCTCACCCCGGGAGGAAACGCAGTATTTT. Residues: CASSPREETQYF.

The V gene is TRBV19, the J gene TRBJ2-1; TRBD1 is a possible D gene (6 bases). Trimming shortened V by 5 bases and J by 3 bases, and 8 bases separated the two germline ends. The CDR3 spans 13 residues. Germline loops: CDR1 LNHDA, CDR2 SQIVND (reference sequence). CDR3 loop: CASSADSYNEQFF. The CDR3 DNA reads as TGTGCCAGTAGTGCGGACAGCTACAATGAGCAGTTCTTC.

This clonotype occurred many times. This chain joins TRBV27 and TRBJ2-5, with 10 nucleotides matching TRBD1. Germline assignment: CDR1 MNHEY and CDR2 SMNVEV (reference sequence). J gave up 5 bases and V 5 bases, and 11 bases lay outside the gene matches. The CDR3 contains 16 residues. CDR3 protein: CASSVSGTGVGETQYF. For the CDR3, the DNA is TGTGCCAGCAGTGTCTCCGGGACAGGGGTCGGGGAGACCCAGTACTTC.

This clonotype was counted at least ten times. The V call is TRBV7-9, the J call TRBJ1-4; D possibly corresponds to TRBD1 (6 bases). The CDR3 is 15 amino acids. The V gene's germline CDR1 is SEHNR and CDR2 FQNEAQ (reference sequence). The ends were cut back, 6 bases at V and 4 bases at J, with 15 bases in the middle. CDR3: CASRNPRGDNEKLFF. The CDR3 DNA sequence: TGTGCCAGCAGGAATCCAAGGGGGGATAATGAAAAACTGTTTTTT.

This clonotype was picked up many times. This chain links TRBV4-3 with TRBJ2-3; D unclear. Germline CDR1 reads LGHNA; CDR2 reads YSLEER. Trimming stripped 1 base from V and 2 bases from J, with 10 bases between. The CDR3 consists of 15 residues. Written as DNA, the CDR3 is TGCGCCAGCAGCCAAGTTCAGGTTAACACAGATACGCAGTATTTT. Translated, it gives CASSQVQVNTDTQYF.